Reported below is one T cell receptor beta chain. The sample holds a few counts of this clone. Which antigen it targets is not known. It has no much larger one-base neighbor in the sample; base qualities were not kept. The cohort consisted of 650 to 850 healthy bone marrow donors. At the time of sampling, every cohort member was nominally healthy, though immune exposures that went unrecorded were likely present. The donor was CMV seropositive and belonged to the group of some 290 seropositive cohort members. A peripheral blood sample was provided by each donor, and peripheral blood mononuclear cells were used for TCR beta sequencing. The Qiagen DNeasy Blood Extraction Kit was used to extract genomic DNA from the blood cell samples. This sample stems from a study of cytomegalovirus exposure and HLA in healthy donors (dated by TCRdb to about 2017). Background on the whole study: According to an earlier analysis of around 600 of the donors, about 179 million T cells yielded 117 million unique TCR beta sequences and around 280 Gb of sequence data. Because of strong linkage in the cohort, 5 or 6 DR-DQ haplotypes were treated as single units for association and clustering. The study was designed to test whether signatures of past pathogen exposure could be identified by cataloging public T cell receptors. A later analysis re-examined previously published TCR beta repertoires from 610 or so donors and added high-resolution HLA genotyping to investigate patterns of TCR occurrence. The T cell repertoires of 666 subjects were profiled by immunosequencing and related to cytomegalovirus serostatus. The genetic ancestry cluster associated with self-reported Caucasian donors included 81% of the approximately 410 genotyped donors. About 330 gigabases of sequencing data and about 92 million unique TCR sequences made up an early release that covered approximately 650 HLA-typed donors. All discovery cohort repertoires had been generated using a single sequencing platform. In an earlier analysis of roughly 580 of the donors, high-throughput TCR beta sequencing was used to judge whether each TCR beta V gene segment behaved as functional or pseudogenic. In the later analysis, no new phenotypic data were used to find candidate immune exposures; instead, reliance was placed on TCR beta sequences and their occurrence across donors. Across some 400 genotyped donors of the cohort, an average of roughly 200,000 unique TCR beta nucleotide sequences per donor were sequenced, and approximately 19% of those sequences were non-productive. Donor age, sex, ethnicity and CMV serostatus were compiled together with the repertoire data. Besides the first cohort of 550 to 750 subjects, a separate validation cohort made up of some 110 different subjects was used. A later genetic analysis took genome-wide SNP genotypes for about 65% of the 666 donors and used that subset as a discovery cohort. The number of donors typed differed by locus, with about 629-630 for A, B, C, DRB1 and DQB1, more than 500 for DQA1, about 610 for DPA1, and some 470 for DPB1. Both class I and class II loci were covered by HLA typing, at four-digit resolution. High-throughput TCR immunosequencing, statistical association of individual TCRs with disease status, and machine learning were combined to predict cytomegalovirus infection status.

The method was the immunoSEQ multiplex PCR assay. The multiplex PCR relied on a mix of 60 forward primers for TCR Vbeta segments and 13 reverse primers for TCR Jbeta segments. Amplification of the CDR3 region of rearranged TCR beta genes was performed with a multiplex PCR assay on genomic DNA. On the Illumina HiSeq System, the amplified TCR beta libraries were sequenced as 87-base-pair reads. In the authors' own workflow: A later analysis tallied around 80 million unique TCR beta chains across the 660 or so repertoires, and approximately 9.9 million of those chains were shared by two or more donors. Raw reads were error-corrected and collapsed into unique sequences by a nearest-neighbor algorithm in which closely related sequences were merged to remove PCR and sequencing errors. CDR3 sequences were aligned to IMGT reference sequences to assign V, D and J gene segments. For a sequence to be retained, a match of at least six nucleotides was required to both a V gene segment and a J gene segment. A rearrangement was called productive if the CDR3 had no stop codons and remained in frame with V and J, and every other rearrangement was called non-productive. CDR3 was defined according to IMGT convention as the region running from the second conserved V-encoded cysteine to the conserved J-encoded phenylalanine. Sequences without an unambiguous match to a single V gene segment were excluded from the earlier analysis of a few hundred of the donors. An earlier analysis of a few hundred of the donors called V segments functional above 56.7% productive rearrangements and segregating when the between-donor standard deviation exceeded 5%. A statistical classification framework was built to diagnose cytomegalovirus status from the catalog of TCR beta chain sequences. A later analysis assigned V and J genes by comparing TCR nucleotide sequences with IMGT/GENE-DB human TR gene sequences. The TCRdist pipeline was used in a later analysis to assign CDR3 sequences and most-parsimonious VDJ recombination scenarios. In a later analysis, each TCR beta chain was defined by its CDR3 amino acid sequence together with its V-gene family, and reads without a unique V-gene family were excluded. A later analysis removed 550 to 700 highly shared, low-generation-probability nucleotide sequences to deal with suspected cross-contamination and a sequencing artifact. A later analysis calculated a clonal expansion index for each public chain from normalized within-repertoire ranks of inferred template counts. Generation probabilities in a later analysis came from a VDJ recombination model fitted to out-of-frame rearrangements, and those results were checked against IGoR. In a later analysis, hypergeometric tests were used to score TCR-TCR, TCR-HLA and TCR-CMV co-occurrence, with a repertoire-size bias correction applied to TCR pairs. False discovery rates were estimated in a later analysis by permuting HLA or CMV assignments 20 times. A later analysis grouped co-occurring TCRs with DBSCAN, adding TCRdist sequence similarity when clustering within HLA-allele-positive subsets. Repertoires with fewer than 30,000 or more than 120,000 public chains, plus five repertoires with anomalous nucleotide sharing, were excluded from co-occurrence clustering. TCRdb obtained this table from immuneACCESS and retained in-frame rearrangements with V and J assigned. These tables miss some clones; where compared with another copy, unresolved V genes account for less than half of the shortfall, and the remainder is unexplained. The DNA was the basis for D and trimming; V, J and clone size are from that table. In this sample the table shows 140,000 to 150,000 clones, about 80% of which occur a single time. Under 10% of the sample comes from the top ten.

Broader findings and caveats from the paper: In a later analysis, TCR association rates were found to vary across HLA loci, with the most associated TCRs seen for DRB1 alleles and the fewest for HLA-C alleles. The study listed 150 to 200 TCR beta chains as associated with cytomegalovirus. In a later genetic analysis, a missense DCLRE1C variant was associated with V-gene and J-gene trimming of TCR beta chains, and the association was replicated in an independent cohort. The earlier analysis of 450 to 700 of the donors excluded over 15 rarely observed V segments, including chromosome 9 orphons, because counts were too low. In both the original and validation cohorts, the classifier was reported to diagnose cytomegalovirus status with high specificity and sensitivity. At a false discovery rate of 0.05, a later analysis linked under 20,000 TCR beta sequences to specific HLA alleles. A further reported finding was that TCR beta sequences accurately predicted the HLA-A and HLA-B alleles for most subjects in the first cohort. A cluster of highly shared sequence variants was judged likely to represent a technical artifact of the sequencing pipeline. The presence/absence analyses assumed that sequencing depth was roughly uniform across donors, and that assumption may not be true. Because the 87-base-pair reads could not distinguish some IMGT-functional V segments, including TRBV6-2 and TRBV6-3, those segments were excluded. Across donors, most TCR sequences were observed very rarely, whereas some public TCRs were present in many individuals. A few of the identified cytomegalovirus-associated TCR beta chains were confirmed in vitro to be specific for cytomegalovirus antigens. The only immune exposure information available for the cohort was CMV serostatus. In a later analysis, most CMV-associated TCR beta chains were found to appear HLA-restricted, with HLA associations seemingly driven largely by CMV exposure. In a later analysis, HLA-associated TCR beta chains were found to be more clonally expanded and to have lower generation probabilities than equally common non-associated chains. A later genetic analysis reported fewer N-insertions in productive TCRs among donors in an Asian-associated ancestry cluster than the approximately 700-donor mean. According to a later analysis, parvovirus B19, influenza, CMV and Epstein-Barr virus appeared linked to several top co-occurrence clusters. Because HLA typing was missing for some donors at each locus, association tests included only the typed subset. When HLA alleles, especially DR and DQ, strongly co-occurred, TCR associations were difficult to assign to individual alleles. It was suggested by the authors that the approach could potentially be generalized to other disease states and immunological phenotypes. Broadly in line with IMGT annotations, most TCR beta V segments showed up in productive rearrangements about 87% or about 30% of the time in an earlier analysis of several hundred of the donors. Linkage disequilibrium might explain the correlated functional status among segregating V segments, but an unknown experimental factor could not be excluded. This cohort had only TCR beta chains sequenced, and the lack of alpha or paired-chain data limited which features could be detected.

V is pared back by 3 bases and J by 7 bases, with 13 bases lying between the germline termini. The germline V gene (reference sequence) yields LNHDA for CDR1 and SQIVND for CDR2. The CDR3 runs 13 residues from the cysteine to the phenylalanine. Just CDR3 DNA is preserved here, 39 bases in frame from base 1. Source material: PBMCs. The rearranged chain carries TRBV19 and TRBJ2-7; the D gene is possibly TRBD2, with 5 bases matching. The TCR was taken from a woman aged 55-70 years in good health and CMV-seropositive. The DNA reads TGTGCCAGTAGTATGAGGGTTTCAGAAGAGCAGTACTTC. It translates to CASSMRVSEEQYF.